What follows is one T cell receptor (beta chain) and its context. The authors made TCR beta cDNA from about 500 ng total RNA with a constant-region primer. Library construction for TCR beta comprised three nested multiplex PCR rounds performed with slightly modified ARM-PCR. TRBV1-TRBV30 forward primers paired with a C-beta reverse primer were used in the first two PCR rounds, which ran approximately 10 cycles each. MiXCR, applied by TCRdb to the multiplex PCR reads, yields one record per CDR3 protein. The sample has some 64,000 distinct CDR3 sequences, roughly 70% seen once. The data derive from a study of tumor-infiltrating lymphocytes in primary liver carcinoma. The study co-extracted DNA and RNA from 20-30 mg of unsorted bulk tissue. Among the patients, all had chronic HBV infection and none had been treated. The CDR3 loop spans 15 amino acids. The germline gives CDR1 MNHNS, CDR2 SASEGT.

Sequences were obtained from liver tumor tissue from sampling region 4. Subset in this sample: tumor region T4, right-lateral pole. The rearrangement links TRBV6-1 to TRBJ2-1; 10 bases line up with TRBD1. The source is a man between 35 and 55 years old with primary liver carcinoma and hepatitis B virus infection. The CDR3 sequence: CVNRVGTGVYNEQFF. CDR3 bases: TGTGTCAACAGAGTCGGGACAGGGGTGTACAATGAGCAGTTCTTC.